The TCR beta chain under discussion was sequenced for a study of T cells after yellow fever vaccination (dated by TCRdb to between 2018 and 2021). Concerning the study at large: The SMART-Seq v4 Ultra Low Input RNA kit was used to prepare libraries from fractions with low cell numbers. Two healthy male donors, one aged 18 to 29 and one aged 30 to 40 years, were included in the cohort. Blood was drawn at multiple timepoints before and after primary and secondary immunization, with bulk PBMC replicates and cell subsets isolated. To follow T-cell clones before and after primary and booster YFV17D yellow fever vaccination, bulk TCR alpha and beta repertoires were sequenced over time.

From the germline V gene, CDR1 is LGHNA and CDR2 is YSLEER. Germline trimming amounts to 2 bases on V and 10 bases on J, with 7 as the count of junction bases outside the gene matches. Counted from cysteine to phenylalanine, this CDR3 has 14 amino acids. Only the CDR3 DNA is retained, 42 bases long and in frame from the first base. What the authors observed across the whole study: Only a couple of donors were included in the study, so the extent to which the findings can be generalized is limited. Most clones expanded after primary vaccination (approximately 97% of CD4 and roughly 90% of CD8) were re-detected after the booster, suggesting that broad memory maintenance occurred. A small share of clonotypes was detected in both CD4 and CD8 compartments, with the overlap likely arising from convergent recombination. Because abundant contaminating clonotypes from the bulk population could be contained in FACS-sorted repertoires, computational filtering was required. Compared with the primary T-cell response, the secondary T-cell response was weaker but faster, peaking on day 5 rather than day 15.

The treatment or condition label on this specimen signifies: live attenuated yellow fever vaccine strain. At each blood-draw timepoint, two biological replicates of bulk PBMCs were obtained. PBMCs were isolated from peripheral blood using a standard Ficoll-Paque protocol. TriZol was used to extract RNA from bulk PBMCs, from CD4 and CD8 fractions, and from dextramer-positive and dextramer-negative fractions. Synthesis of TCR cDNA relied on 5'RACE template switching, a step that introduced a universal primer site along with unique molecular identifiers. cDNA synthesis was primed from both the TCR alpha and TCR beta constant segments. Library amplification involved two PCR steps, and the second step added sample barcodes and sequencing adapters. Sequencing of the libraries was done on either Illumina HiSeq 2500 (2x100 bp) or NovaSeq (2x150 bp). The authors' analysis ran thus. Reads were demultiplexed and collapsed into UMI consensus sequences with MIGEC, and V(D)J alignment was performed with MiXCR. Using edgeR on replicate PBMC samples, clonotypes were called vaccine-responding if FDR was below 0.01 and the log2 fold change was above 5 up to day 15. Each bulk clonotype was labeled CD4 or CD8 based on which sequenced repertoire, CD4 or CD8, contained the clonotype at higher abundance. The public sequencing data were trimmed at Q25 with fastp and processed into clonotypes with MiXCR by TCRdb, which kept only in-frame beta chains. One record per CDR3 amino acid sequence lists the most common genes and DNA. The V and J calls and clone size are TCRdb's, not the authors'. This sample lists 500,000 to 650,000 distinct CDR3 sequences; about 13% were detected once. In total, the top ten clones hold around 15% of the sample.

This clonotype was recorded only once. Its specific antigen is unknown. Base qualities are not at hand, and no much larger clone is one base apart. One read alone is a weak basis. This TCR derives from a man aged 25 to 40 who received the YFV17D yellow fever vaccine. The chain is encoded by TRBV4-3 joined to TRBJ2-1, and 8 bases in between align with TRBD2. The material was PBMCs, obtained on the day of the yellow fever booster vaccination. In nucleotide form, the sequence is TGCGCCAGCAGCCAAATTTTTAGCGGGAAAGAGCAGTTCTTC. It is translated as CASSQIFSGKEQFF.